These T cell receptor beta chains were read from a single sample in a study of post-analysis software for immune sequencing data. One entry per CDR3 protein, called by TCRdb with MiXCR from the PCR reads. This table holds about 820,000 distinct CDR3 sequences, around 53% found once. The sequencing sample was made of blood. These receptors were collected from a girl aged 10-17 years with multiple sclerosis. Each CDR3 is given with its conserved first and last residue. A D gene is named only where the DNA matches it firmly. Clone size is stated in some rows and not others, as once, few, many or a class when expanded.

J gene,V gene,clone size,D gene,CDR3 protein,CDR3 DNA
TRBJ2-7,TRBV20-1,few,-,CSATTSIPYEQYF,TGCAGTGCTACCACATCGATCCCCTACGAGCAGTACTTC
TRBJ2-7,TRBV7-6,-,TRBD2,CASSQTKNSGRAVTYEQYF,TGTGCCAGCAGCCAAACGAAGAATAGCGGGAGGGCCGTAACCTACGAGCAGTACTTC
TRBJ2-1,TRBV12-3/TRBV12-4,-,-,CASSSRGRSEQFF,TGTGCCAGCAGTTCTCGAGGGCGTAGTGAGCAGTTCTTC
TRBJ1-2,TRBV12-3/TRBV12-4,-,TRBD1,CASAPRDRVYYTF,TGTGCCAGCGCCCCCAGGGACAGGGTTTACTACACCTTC
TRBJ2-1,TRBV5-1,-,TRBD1,CASSLTDRVSGYEQFF,TGCGCCAGCAGCTTGACGGACAGGGTTTCTGGGTATGAGCAGTTCTTC
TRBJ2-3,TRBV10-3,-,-,CAISEGQTDTQYF,TGTGCCATCAGTGAGGGACAGACAGATACGCAGTATTTT
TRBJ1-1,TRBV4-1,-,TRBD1,CASSQDPRRDRGPVTEAFF,TGCGCCAGCAGCCAAGATCCTCGGAGGGACAGGGGACCTGTGACTGAAGCTTTCTTT
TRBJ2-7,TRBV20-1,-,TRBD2,CSALASGRATSSYEQYF,TGCAGTGCACTGGCTAGCGGGAGAGCTACGAGCTCCTACGAGCAGTACTTC
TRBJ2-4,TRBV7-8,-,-,CASSLRVGAKNIQYF,TGTGCCAGCAGCTTAAGGGTCGGAGCCAAAAACATTCAGTACTTC
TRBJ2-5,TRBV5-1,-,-,CASSLAVLQGTQYF,TGCGCCAGCAGCTTGGCCGTACTACAAGGGACCCAGTACTTC
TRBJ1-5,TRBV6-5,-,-,CASSQTGPNQPQHF,TGTGCCAGCAGTCAGACAGGACCCAATCAGCCCCAGCATTTT
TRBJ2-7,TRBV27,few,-,CASSLYREGEQYF,TGTGCCAGCAGTTTATACAGGGAGGGCGAGCAGTACTTC
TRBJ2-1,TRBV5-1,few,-,CASSLLQPNEQFF,TGCGCCAGCAGCTTGTTACAGCCCAATGAGCAGTTCTTC